This T cell receptor beta chain is drawn from a study of blood T cell repertoires in COVID-19. The repertoire was sequenced with immunoSEQ multiplex PCR; TCRdb's copy has only in-frame clones and lacks some. The sample has 81,000 or so clones, around 94% seen once. The CDR3 is made up of 13 amino acids. The germline CDR1 and CDR2 sequences are SQVTM and ANQGSEA. The sequence was collected from a woman in her sixties or seventies with active COVID-19. The sample consisted of peripheral blood. This chain uses TRBV29-1 with TRBJ2-1; 8 bases match TRBD2. DNA of the CDR3: TGCGGGGGGAGCGGGGGTCCAAACAATGAGCAGTTCTTC. Its translation is CGGSGGPNNEQFF.